Below, one T cell receptor beta chain is given with its context. Libraries were prepared by immunoSEQ multiplex PCR; TCRdb keeps only in-frame clonotypes and omits some of them. The sample comprises 190,000 or so clones, 89% of which are singletons, and around 8% rests with the top ten. J gave up 5 bases and V 5 bases, and 7 bases lay outside the gene matches. This CDR3 has 14 residues. Germline V gene lookup returns CDR1 SGHDN and CDR2 FVKESK. This sample stems from a study of blood T cell repertoires in COVID-19. Study details: Italy, Spain and the United States were the sources of the convalescent and acute COVID-19 samples.

The TCR comes from a woman in her late teens or twenties who had recovered from COVID-19. Sequencing was done on a sample of PBMCs or T cells enriched from blood (not recorded which). The chain recombines TRBV14 with TRBJ1-2, with 8 bases identical to TRBD1. CDR3: CASSAQGGPYGYTF. CDR3 sequence (DNA): TGTGCCAGCAGCGCACAGGGGGGGCCTTATGGCTACACCTTC.